This T cell receptor (beta chain) came from a study of CD8+ T cells in alopecia areata. Broader study findings: Higher clonality than in normal scalp was seen in lesional scalp, especially alopecia totalis/universalis. Patients shared TCRs less clearly than mice did, possibly owing to HLA. Normal skin's resident alphabeta T cells are sequenced alongside lesional scalp T cells.

As for this clone: Its antigen remains unidentified.

In each case, RNA was isolated and then reverse transcribed into cDNA as the sequencing template. This table comes from immunoSEQ multiplex PCR, and its TCRdb copy is limited to in-frame clones, with some not included. The sample carries 110,000 or so clones, 55% to 65% recorded once. PBMCs yielded sorted CD4+ and CD8+ T cells. Germline loops: CDR1 MGHDK, CDR2 SYGVNS. The CDR3 is made up of 15 amino acids. The junction had 2 bases not matched to a gene; V was cut back by 6 bases and J by 0 bases. The chain links TRBV25-1 to TRBJ1-4, with 9 positions matching TRBD1. Sequences were obtained from CD4+ T cells sorted from blood. This receptor was taken from a human donor in good health. DNA of the CDR3: TGTGCCAGCAGCGACAGGGGGACAACTAATGAAAAACTGTTTTTT. This encodes CASSDRGTTNEKLFF.